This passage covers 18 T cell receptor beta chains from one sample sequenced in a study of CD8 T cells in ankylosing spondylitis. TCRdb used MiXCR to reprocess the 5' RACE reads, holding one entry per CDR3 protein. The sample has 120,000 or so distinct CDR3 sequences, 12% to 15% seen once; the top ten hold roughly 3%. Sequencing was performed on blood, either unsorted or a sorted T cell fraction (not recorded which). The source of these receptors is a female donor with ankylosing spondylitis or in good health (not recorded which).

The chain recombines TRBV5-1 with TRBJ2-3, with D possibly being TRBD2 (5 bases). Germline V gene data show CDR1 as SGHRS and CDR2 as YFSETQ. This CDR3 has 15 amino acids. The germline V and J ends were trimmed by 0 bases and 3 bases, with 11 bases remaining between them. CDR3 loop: CASSLGTVATDTQYF. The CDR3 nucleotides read TGCGCCAGCAGCTTGGGGACCGTAGCGACAGATACGCAGTATTTT.

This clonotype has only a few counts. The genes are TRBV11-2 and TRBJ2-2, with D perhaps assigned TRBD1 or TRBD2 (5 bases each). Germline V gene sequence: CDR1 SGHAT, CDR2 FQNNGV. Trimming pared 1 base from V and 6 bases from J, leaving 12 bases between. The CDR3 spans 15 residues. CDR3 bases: TGTGCCAGCAGCTTAGTCGGGGCGACATCCGGGGAGCTGTTTTTT. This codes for CASSLVGATSGELFF.

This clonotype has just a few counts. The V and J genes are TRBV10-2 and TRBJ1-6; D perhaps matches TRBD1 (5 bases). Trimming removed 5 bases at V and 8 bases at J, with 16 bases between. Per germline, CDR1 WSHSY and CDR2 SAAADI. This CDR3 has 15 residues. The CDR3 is CASSRDLSPDSPLHF. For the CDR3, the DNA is TGCGCCAGCAGTAGGGACCTGTCCCCAGATTCACCCCTCCACTTT.

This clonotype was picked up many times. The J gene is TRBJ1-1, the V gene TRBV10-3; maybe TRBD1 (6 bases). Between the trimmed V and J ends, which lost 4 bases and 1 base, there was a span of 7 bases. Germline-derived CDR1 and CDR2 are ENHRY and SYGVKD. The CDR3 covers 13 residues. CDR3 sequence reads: CAISARGNTEAFF. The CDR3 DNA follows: TGTGCCATCAGTGCCAGGGGGAACACTGAAGCTTTCTTT.

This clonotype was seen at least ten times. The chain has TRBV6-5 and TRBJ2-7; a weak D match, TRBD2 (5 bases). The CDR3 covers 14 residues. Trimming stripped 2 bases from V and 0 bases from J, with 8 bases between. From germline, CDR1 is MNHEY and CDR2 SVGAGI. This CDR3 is CASSYEGSSYEQYF. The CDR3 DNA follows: TGTGCCAGCAGTTACGAAGGGAGCTCCTACGAGCAGTACTTC.

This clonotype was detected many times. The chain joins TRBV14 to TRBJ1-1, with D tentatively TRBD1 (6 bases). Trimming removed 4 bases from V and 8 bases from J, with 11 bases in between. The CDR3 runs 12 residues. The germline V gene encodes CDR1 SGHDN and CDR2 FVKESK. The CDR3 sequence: CASSPTGIEAFF. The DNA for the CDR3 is TGTGCCAGCAGCCCTACAGGGATCGAAGCTTTCTTT.

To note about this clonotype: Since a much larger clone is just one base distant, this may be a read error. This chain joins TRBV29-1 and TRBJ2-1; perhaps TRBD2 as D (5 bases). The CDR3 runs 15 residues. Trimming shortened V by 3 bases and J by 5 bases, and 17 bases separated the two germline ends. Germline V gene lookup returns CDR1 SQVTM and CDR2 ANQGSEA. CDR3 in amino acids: CSVESLADPHNEQFF. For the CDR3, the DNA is TGCAGCGTTGAGTCCCTAGCAGATCCCCACAATGAGCAGTTCTTC.

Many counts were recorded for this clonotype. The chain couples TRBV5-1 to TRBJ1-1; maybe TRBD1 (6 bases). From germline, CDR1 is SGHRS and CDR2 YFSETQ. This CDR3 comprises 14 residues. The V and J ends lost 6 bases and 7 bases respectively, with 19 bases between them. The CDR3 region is CASTSLPGEGEAFF. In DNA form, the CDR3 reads TGCGCCAGCACGTCTCTACCAGGGGAGGGTGAAGCTTTCTTT.

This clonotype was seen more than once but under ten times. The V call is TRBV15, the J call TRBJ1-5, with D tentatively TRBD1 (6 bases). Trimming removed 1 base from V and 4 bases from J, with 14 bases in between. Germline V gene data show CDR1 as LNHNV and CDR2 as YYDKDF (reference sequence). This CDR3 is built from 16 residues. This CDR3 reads CATSRGEGGYNQPQHF. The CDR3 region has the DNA TGTGCCACCAGCAGAGGAGAAGGGGGTTATAATCAGCCCCAGCATTTT.

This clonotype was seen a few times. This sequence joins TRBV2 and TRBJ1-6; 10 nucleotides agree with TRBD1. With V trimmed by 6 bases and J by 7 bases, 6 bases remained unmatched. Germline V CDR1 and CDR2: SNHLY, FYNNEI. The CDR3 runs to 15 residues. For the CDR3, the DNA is TGTGCCAGCAGCCGACAGGGGGCGGGGAATTCACCCCTCCACTTT. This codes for CASSRQGAGNSPLHF.

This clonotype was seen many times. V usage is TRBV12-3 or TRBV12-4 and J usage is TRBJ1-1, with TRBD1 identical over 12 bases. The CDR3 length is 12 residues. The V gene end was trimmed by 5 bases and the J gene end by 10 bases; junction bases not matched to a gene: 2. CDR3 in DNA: TGTGCCAGCAGTCTGGGACAGGGGGCAGCTTTCTTT. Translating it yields CASSLGQGAAFF.

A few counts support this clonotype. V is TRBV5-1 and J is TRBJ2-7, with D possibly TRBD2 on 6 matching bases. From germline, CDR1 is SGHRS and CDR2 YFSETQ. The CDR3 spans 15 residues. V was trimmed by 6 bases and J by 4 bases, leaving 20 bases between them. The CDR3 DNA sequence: TGCGCCAGCAAACTGGCCGGGACTCCCTCGTACGAGCAGTACTTC. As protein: CASKLAGTPSYEQYF. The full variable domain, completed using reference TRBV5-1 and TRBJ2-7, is KAGVTQTPRYLIKTRGQQVTLSCSPISGHRSVSWYQQTPGQGLQFLFEYFSETQRNKGNFPGRFSGRQFSNSRSEMNVSTLELGDSALYLCASKLAGTPSYEQYFGPGTRLTVT.

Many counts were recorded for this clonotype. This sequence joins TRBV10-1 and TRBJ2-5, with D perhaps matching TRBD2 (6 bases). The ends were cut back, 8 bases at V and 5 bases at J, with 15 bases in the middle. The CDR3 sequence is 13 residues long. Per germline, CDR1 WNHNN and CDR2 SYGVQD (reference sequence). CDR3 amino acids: CASARELGETQYF. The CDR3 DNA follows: TGCGCCAGCGCCCGGGAGTTGGGTGAGACCCAGTACTTC.

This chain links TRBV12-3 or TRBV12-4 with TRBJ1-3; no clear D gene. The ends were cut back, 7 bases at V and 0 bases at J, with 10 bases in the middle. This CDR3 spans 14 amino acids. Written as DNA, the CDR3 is TGTGCCAGCACCATAGAGAGCTCTGGAAACACCATATATTTT. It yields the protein CASTIESSGNTIYF.

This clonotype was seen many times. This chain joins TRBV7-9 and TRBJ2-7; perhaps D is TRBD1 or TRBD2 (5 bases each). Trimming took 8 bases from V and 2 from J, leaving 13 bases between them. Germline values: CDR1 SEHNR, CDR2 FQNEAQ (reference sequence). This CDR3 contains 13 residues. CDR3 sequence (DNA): TGTGCCAGCGAGGGGTACTTTACCTACGAGCAGTACTTC. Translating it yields CASEGYFTYEQYF.

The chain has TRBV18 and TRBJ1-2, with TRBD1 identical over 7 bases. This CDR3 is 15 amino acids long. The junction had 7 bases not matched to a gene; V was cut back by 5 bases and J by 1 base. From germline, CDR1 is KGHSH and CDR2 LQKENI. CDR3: CASSSPTGLNYGYTF. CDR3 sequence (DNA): TGTGCCAGCTCATCCCCGACAGGGCTTAACTATGGCTACACCTTC.

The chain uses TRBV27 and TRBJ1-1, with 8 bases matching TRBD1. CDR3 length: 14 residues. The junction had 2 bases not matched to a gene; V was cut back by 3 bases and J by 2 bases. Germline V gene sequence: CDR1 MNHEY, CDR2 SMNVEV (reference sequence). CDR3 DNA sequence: TGTGCCAGCAGTTTTGACAGGGGCAACACTGAAGCTTTCTTT. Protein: CASSFDRGNTEAFF.

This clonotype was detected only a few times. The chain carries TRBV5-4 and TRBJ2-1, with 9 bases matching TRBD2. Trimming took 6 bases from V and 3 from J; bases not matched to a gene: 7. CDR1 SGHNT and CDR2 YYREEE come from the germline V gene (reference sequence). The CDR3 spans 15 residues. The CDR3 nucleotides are TGTGCCAGCACACTGAGGCGGGGGGGCTACAATGAGCAGTTCTTC. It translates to CASTLRRGGYNEQFF.